Listed here are 3 T cell receptor beta chains from one sample, sequenced in a study of response to subunit inactivated influenza vaccine. TCRdb re-derived calls from the RT-PCR reads in MiXCR, one entry per CDR3 protein. This table holds around 150,000 distinct CDR3 sequences, under 13% found once. The sample in question was non-naive T cells sorted from PBMCs, obtained more than 35 days after vaccination. These receptors all stem from a man aged 45-65 years who received an inactivated influenza vaccine.

In its sample, this clonotype was seen many times. The rearrangement links TRBV7-9 to TRBJ1-3; D is undetermined. The CDR3 extends over 16 amino acids. With 7 bases removed from V and 0 bases from J, the gap between germline ends came to 16 bases. Germline V gene lookup returns CDR1 SEHNR and CDR2 FQNEAQ (reference sequence). In nucleotides, the CDR3 is TGTGCCAGCACCCTAGAGGGTTTTTACTCTGGAAACACCATATATTTT. It is translated as CASTLEGFYSGNTIYF.

The chain combines TRBV7-9 with TRBJ1-4; D is unresolved. V was trimmed by 2 bases and J by 3 bases, leaving 7 bases between them. CDR3 size: 14 residues. Germline loops: CDR1 SEHNR, CDR2 FQNEAQ (reference sequence). DNA for the CDR3: TGTGCCAGCAGCTTATCGTTGCCTAATGAAAAACTGTTTTTT. This codes for CASSLSLPNEKLFF.

The chain joins TRBV3-1 to TRBJ2-4, with D perhaps matching TRBD1 (5 bases). The CDR3 sequence is 12 residues long. V was pared by 0 bases and J by 12 bases, with 9 bases between. Germline CDR1 LGHDT, CDR2 YNNKEL (reference sequence). The CDR3 is CASSQEGHRQYF. The CDR3 coding sequence is TGTGCCAGCAGCCAAGAAGGACACCGTCAGTACTTC.